This T cell receptor (beta chain) was captured by sequencing in a study of blood T cell repertoires in COVID-19. V shed 5 bases and J shed 1 base, with 7 bases lying between them. Per germline, CDR1 KGHDR and CDR2 SFDVKD. The CDR3 is made up of 14 amino acids. Clones were read by immunoSEQ multiplex PCR, and TCRdb kept only the in-frame ones, dropping some. The data hold approximately 90,000 clones, with approximately 80% observed a single time. This clone was detected many times. Specimen: peripheral blood. The gene calls are TRBV24-1 and TRBJ2-2; D is unclear. The source is a man aged 65 to 79 with COVID-19, enrolled during active disease. This CDR3 reads CATSAPGNTGELFF. Written as DNA, the CDR3 is TGTGCCACCAGTGCCCCAGGGAACACCGGGGAGCTGTTTTTT.